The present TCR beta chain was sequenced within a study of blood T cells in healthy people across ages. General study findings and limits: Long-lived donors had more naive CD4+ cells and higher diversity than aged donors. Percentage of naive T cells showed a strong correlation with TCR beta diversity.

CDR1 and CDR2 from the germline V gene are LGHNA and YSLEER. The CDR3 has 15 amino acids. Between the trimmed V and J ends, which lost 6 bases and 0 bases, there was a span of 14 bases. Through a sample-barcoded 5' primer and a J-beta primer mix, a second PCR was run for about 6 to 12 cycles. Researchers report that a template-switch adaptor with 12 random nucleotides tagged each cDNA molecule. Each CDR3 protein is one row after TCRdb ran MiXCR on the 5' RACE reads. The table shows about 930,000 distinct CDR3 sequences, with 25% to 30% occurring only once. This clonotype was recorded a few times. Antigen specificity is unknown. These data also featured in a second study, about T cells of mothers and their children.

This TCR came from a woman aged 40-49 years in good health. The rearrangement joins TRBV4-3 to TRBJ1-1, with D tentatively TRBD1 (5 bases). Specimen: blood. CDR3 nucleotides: TGCGCCAGCAGTCTGGGGGAACTGCTGAACACTGAAGCTTTCTTT. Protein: CASSLGELLNTEAFF.